The 16 T cell receptor beta chains listed next were all sequenced from one sample in a study of T cell repertoires in cytomegalovirus infection. Antigens of these TCRs are unknown. MiXCR, run by TCRdb on the reads, gives a single entry per CDR3 protein. The sample gives roughly 160,000 distinct CDR3 sequences, about 20% of which show up once; about 25% is in the top ten. Here the sequenced sample was CD8+ T cells from cultured PBMCs, taken from culture after CMV antigen stimulation. The source is a human donor in good health (CMV status not recorded). Some clones in this sample may be carry-over from other donors' samples.

V and J are TRBV7-6 and TRBJ2-5; tentatively, D is TRBD2 (5 bases). Germline V CDR1 and CDR2: SGHVS, FNYEAQ. This CDR3 spans 14 amino acids. V was cut by 5 bases and J by 4 bases, with 14 bases left in between. The CDR3 DNA reads as TGTGCCAGCAGCCCGAGGGCAGCAGGAGAGACCCAGTACTTC. As protein: CASSPRAAGETQYF.

This chain uses TRBV7-2 with TRBJ2-4; D possibly corresponds to TRBD1 (5 bases). V lost 2 bases, J lost 0 bases, and 11 bases lay in between. The CDR3 length is 16 residues. Germline V CDR1 and CDR2: SGHTA, FQGNSA. The CDR3 DNA sequence: TGTGCCAGCAGCTTACCACGACAGATAGCCAAAAACATTCAGTACTTC. Translating it yields CASSLPRQIAKNIQYF.

The V and J genes are TRBV7-2 and TRBJ1-6, with D unclear. Per the germline V gene, CDR1 is SGHTA and CDR2 is FQGNSA. Trimming stripped 5 bases from V and 8 bases from J, with 13 bases between. The CDR3 contains 14 residues. As DNA, the CDR3 is TGTGCCAGCAGCATTGTGACGATGGATTCACCCCTCCACTTT. Protein sequence: CASSIVTMDSPLHF.

The CDR3 coding sequence is TGTGCCAGCAGTTCACAGGGGGCATGGCAGCCCCAGCATTTT. Amino acids: CASSSQGAWQPQHF. The chain carries TRBV27 and TRBJ1-5, with TRBD1 matching 9 bases. In germline, CDR1 is MNHEY, CDR2 SMNVEV (reference sequence). The trim removed 4 bases at V and 7 bases at J, leaving 5 bases unmatched. The CDR3 extends over 14 amino acids.

This clonotype was detected only a few times. The V and J genes are TRBV4-1 and TRBJ2-3, with D hard to call. Germline lookup yields CDR1 MGHRA and CDR2 YSYEKL. V lost 0 bases and J 4 bases, leaving 17 bases between the germline ends. This CDR3 is built from 17 residues. CDR3 bases: TGCGCCAGCAGCCAAGATGAACTTTCCTCGGGCGCAGATACGCAGTATTTT. It is translated as CASSQDELSSGADTQYF.

The CDR3 here is CASSRPGQGLGGYTF. The DNA of the CDR3 is TGTGCCAGCAGCCGTCCGGGACAGGGTTTGGGTGGCTACACCTTC. V and J are TRBV27 and TRBJ1-2; 9 nucleotides match TRBD1. Germline-derived CDR1 and CDR2 are MNHEY and SMNVEV (reference sequence). V shed 6 bases and J 7 bases; nucleotides not matched to a gene: 12. The CDR3 consists of 15 residues.

The CDR3 protein is CASKRGGGNQPQHF. Here the CDR3 DNA reads TGTGCCAGCAAGAGGGGAGGCGGCAATCAGCCCCAGCATTTT. V usage is TRBV27 and J usage is TRBJ1-5, with D perhaps matching TRBD1 (5 bases). Germline CDR1 is MNHEY and CDR2 is SMNVEV (reference sequence). The CDR3 extends over 14 amino acids. Trimming removed 7 bases at V and 2 bases at J, with 12 bases between.

The J gene is TRBJ2-1, the V gene TRBV27; no clear D. The CDR3 is 14 residues long. Per the germline V gene, CDR1 is MNHEY and CDR2 is SMNVEV (reference sequence). The germline V and J ends were trimmed by 5 bases and 2 bases, with 10 bases remaining between them. Written as DNA, the CDR3 is TGTGCCAGCAGTCGAGGATCTACCTACAATGAGCAGTTCTTC. Protein: CASSRGSTYNEQFF.

The chain joins TRBV12-3 or TRBV12-4 to TRBJ1-1; D is possibly TRBD1 (6 bases). V was cut by 4 bases and J by 4 bases, with 10 bases left in between. CDR3 length: 13 amino acids. This CDR3 reads CASSSSGVTEAFF. DNA of the CDR3: TGTGCCAGCAGTTCGTCAGGGGTCACTGAAGCTTTCTTT.

This clonotype was detected only a few times. This chain joins TRBV28 and TRBJ2-1; TRBD1 or TRBD2 may be the D gene (5 bases each). The CDR3 length is 16 residues. Germline loops: CDR1 MDHEN, CDR2 SYDVKM. V was trimmed by 2 bases and J by 7 bases, leaving 18 bases between them. Written as DNA, the CDR3 is TGTGCCAGCAGTTTAGAGGGGTCCCGTAATTATAATGAGCAGTTCTTC. Protein product: CASSLEGSRNYNEQFF.

This clonotype was observed a handful of times. The chain couples TRBV12-3 or TRBV12-4 to TRBJ2-3; no clear D gene. Trimming removed 5 bases at V and 1 base at J, with 10 bases between. The CDR3 is 14 residues long. CDR3 DNA sequence: TGTGCCAGCAGTGCGCCTCAGGGCACAGATACGCAGTATTTT. It specifies CASSAPQGTDTQYF.

The CDR3 spells CSAQLAVAISTSTDTQYF. The CDR3 nucleotides are TGCAGTGCCCAGTTGGCAGTCGCGATCTCAACTAGCACAGATACGCAGTATTTT. This chain links TRBV20-1 with TRBJ2-3; D gene ambiguous. CDR3 length equals 18 residues. Germline assignment: CDR1 DFQATT and CDR2 SNEGSKA (reference sequence). The V end was cut by 6 bases, the J end by 0 bases, with 25 bases between.

The chain carries TRBV7-9 and TRBJ1-2, with D tentatively TRBD1 (6 bases). Trimming took 4 bases from V and 6 from J, leaving 18 bases between them. Germline CDR1 SEHNR, CDR2 FQNEAQ (reference sequence). CDR3 length equals 15 residues. This CDR3 reads CASSSRQASPHGYTF. The CDR3 DNA reads as TGTGCCAGCAGCTCGAGACAGGCCAGCCCTCATGGCTACACCTTC.

This clonotype was detected a few times. The chain carries TRBV12-3 or TRBV12-4 and TRBJ2-1, with 11 bases matching TRBD2. The CDR3 covers 16 residues. The V and J ends lost 1 base and 7 bases, in that order; junction bases with no gene match: 6. The DNA of the CDR3 is TGTGCCAGCAGTTTAGTACTAGCGGGGGAGGGAAATGAGCAGTTCTTC. This gives the protein CASSLVLAGEGNEQFF.

This chain joins TRBV7-2 and TRBJ2-7, with 12 bases fitting TRBD1. The CDR3 is 18 residues long. With 5 bases clipped from V and 0 bases from J, the junction kept 11 bases outside the gene matches. CDR1 and CDR2 from the germline V gene are SGHTA and FQGNSA. The CDR3 spells CASSDPGQGAASSYEQYF. CDR3 bases: TGTGCCAGCAGCGACCCGGGACAGGGGGCCGCTAGCTCCTACGAGCAGTACTTC.

This clonotype was found a few times. The chain uses TRBV6-2 or TRBV6-3 and TRBJ2-1, with D possibly matching TRBD2 (6 bases). V gave up 3 bases and J gave up 0 bases, with 18 bases separating them. This CDR3 region has 18 residues. Per the germline V gene, CDR1 is MNHEY and CDR2 is SVGEGT. This CDR3 is CASSYETSSYSSYNEQFF. The CDR3, as DNA: TGTGCCAGCAGTTATGAGACTAGTTCTTATAGCTCCTACAATGAGCAGTTCTTC.